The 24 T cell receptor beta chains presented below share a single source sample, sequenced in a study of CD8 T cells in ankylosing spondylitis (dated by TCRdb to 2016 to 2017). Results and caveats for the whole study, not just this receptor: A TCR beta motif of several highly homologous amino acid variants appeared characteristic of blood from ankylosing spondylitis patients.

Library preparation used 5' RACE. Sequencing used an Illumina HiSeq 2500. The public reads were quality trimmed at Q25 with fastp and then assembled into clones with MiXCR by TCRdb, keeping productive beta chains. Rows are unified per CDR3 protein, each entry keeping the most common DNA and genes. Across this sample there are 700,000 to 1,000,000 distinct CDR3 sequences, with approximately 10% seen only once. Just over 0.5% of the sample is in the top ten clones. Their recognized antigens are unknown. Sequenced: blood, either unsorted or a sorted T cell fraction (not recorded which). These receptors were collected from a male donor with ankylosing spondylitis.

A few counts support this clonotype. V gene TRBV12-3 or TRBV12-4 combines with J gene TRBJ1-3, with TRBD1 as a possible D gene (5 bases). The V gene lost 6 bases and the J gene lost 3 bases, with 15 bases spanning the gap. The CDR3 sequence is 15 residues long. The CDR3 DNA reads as TGTGCCAGCAGCCCCACTGGGGACGGTGGAAACACCATATATTTT. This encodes CASSPTGDGGNTIYF.

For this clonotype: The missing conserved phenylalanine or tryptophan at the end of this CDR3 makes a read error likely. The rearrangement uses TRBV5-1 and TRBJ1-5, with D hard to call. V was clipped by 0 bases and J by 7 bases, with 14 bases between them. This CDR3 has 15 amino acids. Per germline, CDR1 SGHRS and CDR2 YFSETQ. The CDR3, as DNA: TGCGCCAGCAGCTTGGAAGGGCCCGCCGGACAGCCCCAGCATTCT. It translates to CASSLEGPAGQPQHS.

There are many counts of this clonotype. In DNA, the CDR3 is TGTGCCAGTAAAACGAACAGCTACGAGCAGTACTTC. It translates to CASKTNSYEQYF. This chain links TRBV6-2 or TRBV6-3 with TRBJ2-7; D gene ambiguous. CDR1 and CDR2 from the germline V gene are MNHEY and SVGEGT. The CDR3 covers 12 residues. V shed 9 bases and J shed 3 bases, with 12 bases lying between them.

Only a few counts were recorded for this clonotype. Here the CDR3 DNA reads TGCAGTGCCTATAGGGGAGACACTGAAGCTTTCTTT. Amino acid sequence: CSAYRGDTEAFF. The chain carries TRBV20-1 and TRBJ1-1, with a tentative D call TRBD1 (5 bases). The V gene lost 6 bases and the J gene lost 3 bases, with 11 bases spanning the gap. Germline CDR1 is DFQATT and CDR2 is SNEGSKA (reference sequence). The CDR3 contains 12 residues.

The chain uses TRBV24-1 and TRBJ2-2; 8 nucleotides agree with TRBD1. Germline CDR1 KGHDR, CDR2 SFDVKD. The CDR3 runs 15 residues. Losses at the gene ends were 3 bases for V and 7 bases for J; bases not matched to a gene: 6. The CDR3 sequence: CATSDPSTGVGELFF. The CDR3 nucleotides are TGTGCCACCAGTGATCCATCGACAGGGGTCGGGGAGCTGTTTTTT.

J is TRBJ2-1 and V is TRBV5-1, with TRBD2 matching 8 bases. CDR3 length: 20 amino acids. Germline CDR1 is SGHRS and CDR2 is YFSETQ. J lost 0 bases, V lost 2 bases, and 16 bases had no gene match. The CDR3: CASSFGIAGIDLGSYNEQFF. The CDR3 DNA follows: TGCGCCAGCAGCTTTGGGATAGCGGGGATAGACCTGGGCTCCTACAATGAGCAGTTCTTC.

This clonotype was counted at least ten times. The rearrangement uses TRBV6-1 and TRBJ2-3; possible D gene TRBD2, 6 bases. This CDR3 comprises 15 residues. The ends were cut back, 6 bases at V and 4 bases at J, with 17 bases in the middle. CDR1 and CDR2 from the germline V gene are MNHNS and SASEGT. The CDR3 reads CASSVGTWGADTQYF. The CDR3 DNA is TGTGCCAGCAGCGTCGGTACCTGGGGGGCAGATACGCAGTATTTT.

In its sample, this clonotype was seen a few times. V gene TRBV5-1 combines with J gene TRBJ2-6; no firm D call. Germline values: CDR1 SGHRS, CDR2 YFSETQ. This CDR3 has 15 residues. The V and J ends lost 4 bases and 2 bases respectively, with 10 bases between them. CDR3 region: CASSLLGAGANVLTF. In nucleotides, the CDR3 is TGCGCCAGCAGCCTTTTAGGAGCTGGGGCCAACGTCCTGACTTTC.

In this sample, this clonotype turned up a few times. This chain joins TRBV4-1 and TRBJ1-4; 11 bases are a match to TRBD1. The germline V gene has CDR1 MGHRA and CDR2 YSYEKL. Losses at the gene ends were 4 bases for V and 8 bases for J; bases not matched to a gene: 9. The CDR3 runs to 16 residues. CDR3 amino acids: CASSRTPGQGGEKLFF. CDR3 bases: TGCGCCAGCAGCCGTACACCGGGACAGGGGGGCGAAAAACTGTTTTTT.

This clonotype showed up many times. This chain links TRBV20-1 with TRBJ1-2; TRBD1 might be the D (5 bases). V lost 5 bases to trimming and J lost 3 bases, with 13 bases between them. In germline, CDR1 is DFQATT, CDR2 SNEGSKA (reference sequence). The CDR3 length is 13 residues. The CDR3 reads CSAVGTADYGYTF. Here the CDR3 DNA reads TGCAGTGCTGTGGGGACCGCGGACTATGGCTACACCTTC.

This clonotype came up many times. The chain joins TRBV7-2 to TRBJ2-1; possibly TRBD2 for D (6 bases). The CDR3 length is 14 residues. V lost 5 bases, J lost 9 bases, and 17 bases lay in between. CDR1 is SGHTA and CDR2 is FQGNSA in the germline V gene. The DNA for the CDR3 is TGTGCCAGCAGCCGGATCTCTAGCGTTCCTGAGCAGTTCTTC. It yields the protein CASSRISSVPEQFF.

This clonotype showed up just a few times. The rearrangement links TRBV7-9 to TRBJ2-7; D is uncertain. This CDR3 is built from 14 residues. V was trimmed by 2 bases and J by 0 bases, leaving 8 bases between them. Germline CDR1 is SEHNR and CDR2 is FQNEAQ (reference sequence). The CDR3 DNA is TGTGCCAGCAGCTTAAGCGTCACCTCCTACGAGCAGTACTTC. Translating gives CASSLSVTSYEQYF.

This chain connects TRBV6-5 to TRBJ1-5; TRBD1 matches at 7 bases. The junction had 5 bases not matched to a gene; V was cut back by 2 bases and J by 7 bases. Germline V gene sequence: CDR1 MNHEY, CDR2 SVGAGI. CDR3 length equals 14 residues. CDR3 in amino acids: CASSYGQGDQPQHF. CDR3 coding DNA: TGTGCCAGCAGTTACGGTCAGGGGGACCAGCCCCAGCATTTT.

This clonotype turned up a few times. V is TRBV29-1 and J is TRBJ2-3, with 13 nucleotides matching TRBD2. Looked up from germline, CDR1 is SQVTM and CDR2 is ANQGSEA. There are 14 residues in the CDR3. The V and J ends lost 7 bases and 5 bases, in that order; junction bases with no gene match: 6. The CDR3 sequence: CSAGLAGVGDTQYF. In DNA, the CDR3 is TGCAGCGCCGGACTAGCGGGAGTAGGAGATACGCAGTATTTT.

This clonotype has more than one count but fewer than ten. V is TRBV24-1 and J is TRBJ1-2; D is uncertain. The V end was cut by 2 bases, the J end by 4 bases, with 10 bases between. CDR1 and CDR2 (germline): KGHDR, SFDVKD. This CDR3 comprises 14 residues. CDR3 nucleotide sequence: TGTGCCACCAGTGATTCCTCTTTGGCCTATGGCTACACCTTC. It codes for CATSDSSLAYGYTF.

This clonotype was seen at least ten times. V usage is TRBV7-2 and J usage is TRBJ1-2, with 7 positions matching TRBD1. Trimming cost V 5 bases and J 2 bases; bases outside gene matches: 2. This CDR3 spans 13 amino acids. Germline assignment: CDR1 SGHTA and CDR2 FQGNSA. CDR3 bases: TGTGCCAGCAGCCGGGACAGAAACTATGGCTACACCTTC. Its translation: CASSRDRNYGYTF.

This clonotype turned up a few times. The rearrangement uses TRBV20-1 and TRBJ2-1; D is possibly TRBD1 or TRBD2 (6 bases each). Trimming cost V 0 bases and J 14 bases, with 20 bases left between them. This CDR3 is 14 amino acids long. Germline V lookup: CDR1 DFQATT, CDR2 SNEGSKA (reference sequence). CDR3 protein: CSAREQGTGEREFF. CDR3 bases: TGCAGTGCTAGAGAACAGGGAACTGGCGAGCGGGAGTTCTTC.

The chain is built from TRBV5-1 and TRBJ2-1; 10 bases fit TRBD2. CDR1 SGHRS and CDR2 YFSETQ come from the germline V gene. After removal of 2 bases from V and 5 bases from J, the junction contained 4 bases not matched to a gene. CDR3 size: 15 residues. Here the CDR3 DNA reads TGCGCCAGCAGCTTTCGGACTAGCGGAGACAATGAGCAGTTCTTC. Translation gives CASSFRTSGDNEQFF.

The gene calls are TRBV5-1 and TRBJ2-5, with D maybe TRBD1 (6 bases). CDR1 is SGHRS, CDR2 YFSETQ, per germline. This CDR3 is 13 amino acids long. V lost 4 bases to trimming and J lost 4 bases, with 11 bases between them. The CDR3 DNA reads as TGCGCCAGCAGCAGGACAGTGGCAGAGACCCAGTACTTC. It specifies CASSRTVAETQYF. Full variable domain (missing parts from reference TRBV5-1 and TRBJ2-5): KAGVTQTPRYLIKTRGQQVTLSCSPISGHRSVSWYQQTPGQGLQFLFEYFSETQRNKGNFPGRFSGRQFSNSRSEMNVSTLELGDSALYLCASSRTVAETQYFGPGTRLLVL.

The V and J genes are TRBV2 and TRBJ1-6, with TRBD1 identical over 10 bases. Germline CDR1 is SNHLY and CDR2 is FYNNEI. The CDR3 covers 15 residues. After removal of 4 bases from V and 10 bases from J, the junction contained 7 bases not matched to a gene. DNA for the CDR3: TGTGCCAGCAGTGTATCCGGGACAGGGGCCTCACCCCTCCACTTT. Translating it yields CASSVSGTGASPLHF. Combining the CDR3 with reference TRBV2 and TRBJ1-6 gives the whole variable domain EPEVTQTPSHQVTQMGQEVILRCVPISNHLYFYWYRQILGQKVEFLVSFYNNEISEKSEIFDDQFSVERPDGSNFTLKIRSTKLEDSAMYFCASSVSGTGASPLHFGNGTRLTVT.

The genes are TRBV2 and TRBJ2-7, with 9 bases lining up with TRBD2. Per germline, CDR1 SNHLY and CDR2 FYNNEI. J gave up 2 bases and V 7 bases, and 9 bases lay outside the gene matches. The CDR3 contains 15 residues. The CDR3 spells CASIRQAGGTYEQYF. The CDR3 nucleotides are TGTGCCAGCATCAGACAAGCGGGGGGTACCTACGAGCAGTACTTC.

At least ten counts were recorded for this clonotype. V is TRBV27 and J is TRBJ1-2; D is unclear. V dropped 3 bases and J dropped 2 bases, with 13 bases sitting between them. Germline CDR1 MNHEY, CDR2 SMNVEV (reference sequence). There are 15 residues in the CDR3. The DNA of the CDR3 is TGTGCCAGCAGTTTTAGGCGGCAGTTGAACTATGGCTACACCTTC. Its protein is CASSFRRQLNYGYTF.

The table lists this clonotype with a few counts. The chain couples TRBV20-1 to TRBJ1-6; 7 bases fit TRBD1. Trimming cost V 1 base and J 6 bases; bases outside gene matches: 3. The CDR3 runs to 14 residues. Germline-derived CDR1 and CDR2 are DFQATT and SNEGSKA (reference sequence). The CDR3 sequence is CSARVEGANSPLHF. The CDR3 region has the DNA TGCAGTGCTAGAGTGGAGGGGGCTAATTCACCCCTCCACTTT.

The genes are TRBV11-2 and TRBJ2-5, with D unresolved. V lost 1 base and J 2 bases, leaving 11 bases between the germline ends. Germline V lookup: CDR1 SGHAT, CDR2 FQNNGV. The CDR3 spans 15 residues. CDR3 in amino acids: CASSLVAPPQETQYF. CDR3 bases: TGTGCCAGCAGCTTAGTCGCTCCACCTCAAGAGACCCAGTACTTC. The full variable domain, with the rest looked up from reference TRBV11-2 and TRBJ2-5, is EAGVAQSPRYKIIEKRQSVAFWCNPISGHATLYWYQQILGQGPKLLIQFQNNGVVDDSQLPKDRFSAERLKGVDSTLKIQPAKLEDSAVYLCASSLVAPPQETQYFGPGTRLLVL.